Here is one T cell receptor beta chain with its context. This table comes from immunoSEQ multiplex PCR, and its TCRdb copy is limited to in-frame clones, with some not included. In the table there are around 300,000 clones, more than 80% of which are singletons. These data belong to a study of blood T cell repertoires in COVID-19. The germline CDR1 and CDR2 sequences are SQVTM and ANQGSEA. The CDR3 covers 13 residues. The V and J ends lost 7 bases and 4 bases, in that order; junction bases with no gene match: 8. The sequence was obtained from a woman in her thirties with active or convalescent COVID-19. The rearrangement joins TRBV29-1 to TRBJ1-1, with TRBD1 matching 8 bases. The sample was peripheral blood. In nucleotides, the CDR3 is TGCAGCGCCCAGACAGGGGCTCGCACTGAAGCTTTCTTT. It yields the protein CSAQTGARTEAFF.